The 7 T cell receptor beta chains in this list originate from one sample, sequenced in a study of T cell responses to AZD1222 COVID-19 vaccine. Sequencing was performed with immunoSEQ multiplex PCR; in TCRdb, only in-frame clones are kept and a portion is missing. The sample shows under 55,000 clones, around 80% of them seen only once. Source: peripheral blood, taken on day 0 of AZD1222 vaccination. The receptors derive from an adult in good health.

This chain joins TRBV5-1 and TRBJ2-1, with a tentative D call TRBD2 (5 bases). The V and J ends lost 5 bases and 2 bases respectively, with 11 bases between them. Per the germline V gene, CDR1 is SGHRS and CDR2 is YFSETQ. The CDR3 spans 14 residues. The CDR3 DNA follows: TGCGCCAGCAGGCTAGCCGGGGCCTACAATGAGCAGTTCTTC. Translation gives CASRLAGAYNEQFF.

This clone was counted once. V usage is TRBV5-6 and J usage is TRBJ2-1; 10 bases fit TRBD2. From germline, CDR1 is SGHDT and CDR2 YYEEEE. The CDR3 spans 17 residues. The V and J ends lost 7 bases and 9 bases, in that order; junction bases with no gene match: 19. The CDR3 loop is CASERTASGRGGSEQFF. The CDR3, as DNA: TGTGCCAGCGAAAGAACAGCTAGCGGGAGAGGTGGTAGTGAGCAGTTCTTC.

Only a few counts were recorded for this clone. The J gene is TRBJ1-4, the V gene TRBV7-9; D gene unclear. CDR1 is SEHNR, CDR2 FQNEAQ, per germline (reference sequence). V dropped 5 bases and J dropped 0 bases, with 19 bases sitting between them. The CDR3 loop spans 18 amino acids. DNA of the CDR3: TGTGCCAGCAGCCAGGTGACCACCACTCTGACAACTAATGAAAAACTGTTTTTT. Its translation is CASSQVTTTLTTNEKLFF. The full variable domain, completed using reference TRBV7-9 and TRBJ1-4, is DTGVSQNPRHKITKRGQNVTFRCDPISEHNRLYWYRQTLGQGPEFLTYFQNEAQLEKSRLLSDRFSAERPKGSFSTLEIQRTEQGDSAMYLCASSQVTTTLTTNEKLFFGSGTQLSVL.

This sequence joins TRBV24-1 and TRBJ2-2; weak D call: TRBD1 (5 bases). The CDR3 is made up of 13 amino acids. The germline gives CDR1 KGHDR, CDR2 SFDVKD. Trimming took off 10 bases at V and 7 bases at J, with 15 bases between the two ends. CDR3 sequence reads: CATKKGFDGELFF. The CDR3 DNA is TGTGCCACTAAGAAGGGGTTTGACGGGGAGCTGTTTTTT.

The CDR3 DNA reads as TGCAGCGTTCGCGGAAAGGCCTCGGATGAGCAGTTCTTC. It yields the protein CSVRGKASDEQFF. This chain connects TRBV29-1 to TRBJ2-1, with D uncertain. CDR1 is SQVTM, CDR2 ANQGSEA, per germline. V lost 5 bases to trimming and J lost 8 bases, with 16 bases between them. The CDR3 is 13 amino acids.

The J gene is TRBJ1-1, the V gene TRBV6-6; D gene uncertain. Trimming left V 0 bases short and J 1 base short, with 3 bases between. CDR3 length: 13 amino acids. The germline V gene has CDR1 MNHNY and CDR2 SVGAGI (reference sequence). CDR3 region: CASSYSENTEAFF. CDR3 coding DNA: TGTGCCAGCAGTTACTCCGAGAACACTGAAGCTTTCTTT.

The chain carries TRBV5-1 and TRBJ1-3; the D gene is possibly TRBD1 (6 bases). Per the germline V gene, CDR1 is SGHRS and CDR2 is YFSETQ. The CDR3 totals 16 residues. The V gene lost 4 bases and the J gene lost 3 bases, with 17 bases spanning the gap. The CDR3 is CASSRIEQGRGNTIYF. Here the CDR3 DNA reads TGCGCCAGCAGCCGAATAGAACAGGGCCGTGGAAACACCATATATTTT. The full variable domain, with the rest looked up from reference TRBV5-1 and TRBJ1-3, is KAGVTQTPRYLIKTRGQQVTLSCSPISGHRSVSWYQQTPGQGLQFLFEYFSETQRNKGNFPGRFSGRQFSNSRSEMNVSTLELGDSALYLCASSRIEQGRGNTIYFGEGSWLTVV.